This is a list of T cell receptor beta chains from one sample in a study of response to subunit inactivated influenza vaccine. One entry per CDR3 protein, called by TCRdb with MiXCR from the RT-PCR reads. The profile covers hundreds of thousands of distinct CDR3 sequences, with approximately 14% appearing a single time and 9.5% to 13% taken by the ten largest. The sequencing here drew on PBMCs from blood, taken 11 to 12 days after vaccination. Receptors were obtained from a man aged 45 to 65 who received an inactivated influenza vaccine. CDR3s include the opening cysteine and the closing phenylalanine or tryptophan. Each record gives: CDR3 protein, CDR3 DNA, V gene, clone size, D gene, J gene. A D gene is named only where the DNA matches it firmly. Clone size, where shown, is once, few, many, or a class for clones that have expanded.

cdr3_aa: CSARSTGGLYEQYF
cdr3_nt: TGCAGTGCTAGATCAACAGGGGGCCTCTACGAGCAGTACTTC
v_call: TRBV20-1
clone_size: -
d_call: TRBD1
j_call: TRBJ2-7

cdr3_aa: CATRGQGGFSNQPQHF
cdr3_nt: TGTGCCACCAGGGGACAGGGGGGCTTTAGCAATCAGCCCCAGCATTTT
v_call: TRBV6-1
clone_size: -
d_call: TRBD1
j_call: TRBJ1-5

cdr3_aa: CSAREGRTVSYEQYF
cdr3_nt: TGCAGTGCTAGAGAAGGTCGAACTGTCTCCTACGAGCAGTACTTC
v_call: TRBV20-1
clone_size: -
d_call: -
j_call: TRBJ2-7

cdr3_aa: CASSPRGAYTEAFF
cdr3_nt: TGTGCCAGCAGCCCAAGGGGGGCATACACTGAAGCTTTCTTT
v_call: TRBV3-1
clone_size: -
d_call: -
j_call: TRBJ1-1

cdr3_aa: CASSGSGNINEQFF
cdr3_nt: TGCGCCAGCAGCGGTAGCGGGAATATAAATGAGCAGTTCTTC
v_call: TRBV5-1
clone_size: -
d_call: TRBD2
j_call: TRBJ2-1

cdr3_aa: CAESDRPTEAFF
cdr3_nt: TGTGCCGAAAGCGACAGGCCCACTGAAGCTTTCTTT
v_call: TRBV30
clone_size: -
d_call: -
j_call: TRBJ1-1

cdr3_aa: CASSETGRTEAFF
cdr3_nt: TGTGCCAGCAGCGAGACAGGGAGGACTGAAGCTTTCTTT
v_call: TRBV6-1
clone_size: few
d_call: TRBD1
j_call: TRBJ1-1

cdr3_aa: CSVEPRESYNEQFF
cdr3_nt: TGCAGCGTTGAGCCCCGGGAATCCTACAATGAGCAGTTCTTC
v_call: TRBV29-1
clone_size: -
d_call: -
j_call: TRBJ2-1

cdr3_aa: CASSAGRGLTEAFF
cdr3_nt: TGTGCCAGCAGTGCCGGCAGGGGGCTAACTGAAGCTTTCTTT
v_call: TRBV25-1
clone_size: -
d_call: TRBD1
j_call: TRBJ1-1

cdr3_aa: CASLPQGTFSGNTIYF
cdr3_nt: TGTGCCAGCTTACCACAGGGGACCTTCTCTGGAAACACCATATATTTT
v_call: TRBV18
clone_size: -
d_call: TRBD1
j_call: TRBJ1-3

cdr3_aa: CASSLYMDRRAGELFF
cdr3_nt: TGCGCCAGCAGCCTCTATATGGACAGACGGGCCGGGGAGCTGTTTTTT
v_call: TRBV4-3
clone_size: few
d_call: -
j_call: TRBJ2-2

cdr3_aa: CSARGQGDKQYF
cdr3_nt: TGCAGTGCTAGAGGCCAAGGGGACAAGCAGTACTTC
v_call: TRBV20-1
clone_size: few
d_call: -
j_call: TRBJ2-7

cdr3_aa: CASSWPNTGELFF
cdr3_nt: TGTGCCAGCAGTTGGCCTAACACCGGGGAGCTGTTTTTT
v_call: TRBV7-9
clone_size: many
d_call: -
j_call: TRBJ2-2

cdr3_aa: CASSLERGPTDTHYF
cdr3_nt: TGTGCCAGCAGCTTAGAGCGGGGTCCCACAGATACGCATTATTTT
v_call: TRBV7-8
clone_size: -
d_call: TRBD2
j_call: TRBJ2-3

cdr3_aa: CAWSPLGTGRRTGELFF
cdr3_nt: TGTGCCTGGAGCCCGCTAGGGACAGGCCGGAGGACCGGGGAGCTGTTTTTT
v_call: TRBV30
clone_size: -
d_call: TRBD1
j_call: TRBJ2-2

cdr3_aa: CSARNPTRGETQYF
cdr3_nt: TGCAGTGCTAGAAACCCGACTAGGGGGGAGACCCAGTACTTC
v_call: TRBV20-1
clone_size: -
d_call: -
j_call: TRBJ2-5

cdr3_aa: CASSSGPMEQYF
cdr3_nt: TGTGCCAGCAGCTCCGGGCCCATGGAGCAGTACTTC
v_call: TRBV7-9
clone_size: -
d_call: -
j_call: TRBJ2-7

cdr3_aa: CASSQDLAGGHYSNQPQHF
cdr3_nt: TGCGCCAGCAGCCAAGATTTGGCAGGGGGCCACTATAGCAATCAGCCCCAGCATTTT
v_call: TRBV4-3
clone_size: -
d_call: TRBD1
j_call: TRBJ1-5

cdr3_aa: CSARVSGAGYGYTF
cdr3_nt: TGCAGTGCTAGAGTGTCAGGGGCGGGCTATGGCTACACCTTC
v_call: TRBV20-1
clone_size: -
d_call: -
j_call: TRBJ1-2

cdr3_aa: CASSYYGQRVIGIYNEQFF
cdr3_nt: TGTGCCAGCAGTTACTATGGACAGAGGGTCATCGGGATATACAATGAGCAGTTCTTC
v_call: TRBV6-2/TRBV6-3
clone_size: few
d_call: -
j_call: TRBJ2-1

cdr3_aa: CASSQTPWTGEVREQYF
cdr3_nt: TGCGCCAGCAGCCAAACGCCGTGGACAGGGGAAGTCAGGGAGCAGTACTTC
v_call: TRBV4-3
clone_size: -
d_call: TRBD1
j_call: TRBJ2-7

cdr3_aa: CSAGPPGTRGETQYF
cdr3_nt: TGCAGTGCTGGCCCGCCCGGGACTAGAGGAGAGACCCAGTACTTC
v_call: TRBV20-1
clone_size: -
d_call: TRBD2
j_call: TRBJ2-5

cdr3_aa: CASSRRTGRYEQYF
cdr3_nt: TGCGCCAGCAGCCGCCGGACGGGGCGGTACGAGCAGTACTTC
v_call: TRBV4-3
clone_size: -
d_call: -
j_call: TRBJ2-7

cdr3_aa: CASSLKGTGVFRDEQYF
cdr3_nt: TGTGCCAGCAGCTTAAAGGGGACAGGGGTGTTTCGGGACGAGCAGTACTTC
v_call: TRBV7-2
clone_size: -
d_call: TRBD1
j_call: TRBJ2-7

cdr3_aa: CASSLASYGGRALEQFF
cdr3_nt: TGTGCCAGCAGCTTAGCTTCTTACGGCGGGAGGGCCCTCGAGCAGTTCTTC
v_call: TRBV7-2
clone_size: -
d_call: TRBD2
j_call: TRBJ2-1

cdr3_aa: CASSSKGLAAYEQYF
cdr3_nt: TGTGCCAGCAGCTCAAAGGGACTAGCCGCCTACGAGCAGTACTTC
v_call: TRBV7-8
clone_size: few
d_call: TRBD2
j_call: TRBJ2-7

cdr3_aa: CASSPGLYTDTQYF
cdr3_nt: TGTGCCAGCTCACCCGGACTGTACACAGATACGCAGTATTTT
v_call: TRBV18
clone_size: few
d_call: -
j_call: TRBJ2-3

cdr3_aa: CASSQTSIGQFF
cdr3_nt: TGTGCCAGCAGCCAAACTTCTATCGGGCAGTTCTTC
v_call: TRBV3-1
clone_size: few
d_call: -
j_call: TRBJ2-1

cdr3_aa: CASSVGTTYQETQYF
cdr3_nt: TGTGCCAGCAGCGTAGGAACAACGTACCAAGAGACCCAGTACTTC
v_call: TRBV9
clone_size: many
d_call: -
j_call: TRBJ2-5

cdr3_aa: CSARQGRSYGYTF
cdr3_nt: TGCAGTGCTAGACAGGGAAGAAGCTATGGCTACACCTTC
v_call: TRBV20-1
clone_size: few
d_call: -
j_call: TRBJ1-2

cdr3_aa: CASTLGGYGYTF
cdr3_nt: TGTGCCAGCACCCTCGGGGGCTATGGCTACACCTTC
v_call: TRBV12-3/TRBV12-4
clone_size: many
d_call: -
j_call: TRBJ1-2

cdr3_aa: CSGRRMSNTGELFF
cdr3_nt: TGCAGTGGAAGGCGTATGTCGAACACCGGGGAGCTGTTTTTT
v_call: TRBV20-1
clone_size: -
d_call: -
j_call: TRBJ2-2

cdr3_aa: CAISDRRGHSSGANVLTF
cdr3_nt: TGTGCCATCAGTGATCGGCGGGGCCATAGCTCTGGGGCCAACGTCCTGACTTTC
v_call: TRBV10-3
clone_size: -
d_call: -
j_call: TRBJ2-6

cdr3_aa: CASSSRGPPYEQYF
cdr3_nt: TGCGCCAGCAGCTCCCGAGGGCCCCCCTACGAGCAGTACTTC
v_call: TRBV7-2
clone_size: -
d_call: -
j_call: TRBJ2-7

cdr3_aa: CAIRAENRVTGELYF
cdr3_nt: TGTGCCATCAGAGCCGAGAACAGGGTTACCGGGGAGCTGTATTTT
v_call: TRBV10-3
clone_size: -
d_call: -
j_call: TRBJ2-2

cdr3_aa: CSARDPWGRKTQYF
cdr3_nt: TGCAGTGCTAGAGATCCATGGGGCAGAAAGACCCAGTACTTC
v_call: TRBV20-1
clone_size: few
d_call: -
j_call: TRBJ2-5

cdr3_aa: CASSPFWWSTDTQYF
cdr3_nt: TGTGCCAGCAGCCCGTTTTGGTGGAGCACAGATACGCAGTATTTT
v_call: TRBV12-3/TRBV12-4
clone_size: few
d_call: -
j_call: TRBJ2-3

cdr3_aa: CATSIGREPQHF
cdr3_nt: TGTGCCACCAGCATCGGCCGGGAGCCCCAGCATTTT
v_call: TRBV15
clone_size: -
d_call: -
j_call: TRBJ1-5